The 19 T cell receptor beta chains presented below share a single source sample, sequenced in a study of CD8+CD57+ T cells in acquired aplastic anemia. By flow cytometry, patients selected for sequencing had shown an expansion of CD8+CD57+ cells. Profiling that covered TCR beta VDJ and CDR3 relied on genomic DNA as its template. MiXCR, applied by TCRdb to the reads, yields one record per CDR3 protein. The sample carries over 150,000 distinct CDR3 sequences, approximately 52% recorded once. The sequenced sample consisted of sorted CD4+, CD8+, or CD8+CD57+ T cells (not recorded which) from PBMCs. The receptor set was obtained from a human donor with aplastic anemia.

This clonotype was picked up a small number of times. The genes are TRBV24-1 and TRBJ2-7; TRBD1 matches 8 bases. CDR3 length: 15 residues. Germline V gene sequence: CDR1 KGHDR, CDR2 SFDVKD. The V gene end was trimmed by 3 bases and the J gene end by 2 bases; junction bases not matched to a gene: 5. CDR3 sequence (DNA): TGTGCCACCAGTGATCCCGGGACAGGAGCCTACGAGCAGTACTTC. Translation: CATSDPGTGAYEQYF.

V gene TRBV12-3 or TRBV12-4 combines with J gene TRBJ2-7, with D maybe TRBD2 (5 bases). V dropped 5 bases and J dropped 2 bases, with 16 bases sitting between them. The CDR3 length is 15 residues. CDR3: CASSPSRGLTYEQYF. In DNA form, the CDR3 reads TGTGCCAGCAGTCCGTCCCGGGGTCTAACCTACGAGCAGTACTTC.

Remarks on this clonotype: The CDR3 ends on some other residue instead of the conserved phenylalanine or tryptophan, so this is likely a read error. DNA for the CDR3: TGTGCCAGCAGTTACTCGATAAGTGCTAATGAAAAACTGTTTTCT. It yields the protein CASSYSISANEKLFS. The chain links TRBV6-5 to TRBJ1-4; no clear D. Germline CDR1 MNHEY, CDR2 SVGAGI. The CDR3 totals 15 residues. The V end lost 0 bases, the J end lost 3 bases, and 8 bases lay between the germline ends.

This clonotype has just a few counts. The chain is built from TRBV15 and TRBJ1-4; no reliable D call. Germline CDR1 LNHNV, CDR2 YYDKDF (reference sequence). The CDR3 spans 17 residues. The V gene lost 9 bases and the J gene lost 9 bases, with 29 bases spanning the gap. The CDR3 DNA follows: TGTGCCACGGAGTGGGATCGCCAATTGGAAGGGAATAAAAAACTGTTTTTT. This codes for CATEWDRQLEGNKKLFF.

This rearrangement joins TRBV11-1 to TRBJ2-6, with 9 nucleotides matching TRBD1. With V trimmed by 5 bases and J by 2 bases, 10 bases remained unmatched. The CDR3 totals 18 residues. CDR1 is SGHAT, CDR2 FQDESV, per germline (reference sequence). The CDR3 nucleotides are TGTGCCAGCAGCGGTCTACAGGGGGCAGTGACTGGGGCCAACGTCCTGACTTTC. This codes for CASSGLQGAVTGANVLTF.

The chain links TRBV12-5 to TRBJ2-3; D call uncertain. The CDR3 spans 11 residues. Germline V gives CDR1 LGHNT, CDR2 FRNRAP. The ends were cut back, 4 bases at V and 3 bases at J, with 2 bases in the middle. CDR3 sequence: CASGSTDTQYF. DNA for the CDR3: TGTGCTAGTGGTTCGACAGATACGCAGTATTTT.

The gene calls are TRBV9 and TRBJ2-3; 12 bases match TRBD2. Trimming at V came to 0 bases and at J to 5 bases, leaving 1 base not matched to a gene. Germline V gives CDR1 SGDLS, CDR2 YYNGEE. The CDR3 totals 15 residues. As DNA, the CDR3 is TGTGCCAGCAGCGTAGGGGGACTAGCGGGAGATACGCAGTATTTT. Translation: CASSVGGLAGDTQYF.

The rearrangement links TRBV5-6 to TRBJ1-6, with D hard to call. V dropped 7 bases and J dropped 5 bases, with 10 bases sitting between them. CDR1 is SGHDT, CDR2 YYEEEE, per germline. CDR3 length equals 13 residues. In nucleotides, the CDR3 is TGTGCCAGCTCCAACAGCGATAATTCACCCCTCCACTTT. Its protein is CASSNSDNSPLHF.

The chain links TRBV6-1 to TRBJ2-2, with D uncertain. From germline, CDR1 is MNHNS and CDR2 SASEGT. CDR3 length: 17 residues. Trimming removed 5 bases at V and 3 bases at J, with 19 bases between. The CDR3 region has the DNA TGTGCCAGCAGTAAGGCCCCCGAGGAATTTCACACCGGGGAGCTGTTTTTT. As protein: CASSKAPEEFHTGELFF.

This sequence joins TRBV29-1 and TRBJ1-1, with D perhaps TRBD1 (6 bases). The CDR3 runs 13 residues. V was clipped by 7 bases and J by 1 base, with 13 bases between them. From germline, CDR1 is SQVTM and CDR2 ANQGSEA. The CDR3 spells CSAGQTGNTEAFF. In DNA, the CDR3 is TGCAGCGCCGGACAGACAGGGAACACTGAAGCTTTCTTT.

V gene TRBV24-1 combines with J gene TRBJ2-3; 11 bases fit TRBD2. CDR3 size: 18 residues. Germline trimming cut 8 bases from V and 0 bases from J; bases unmatched to any gene: 12. Germline V CDR1 and CDR2: KGHDR, SFDVKD. The CDR3 DNA reads as TGTGCCACCAATCCCGGGACTAGCGGAAACACTAGCACAGATACGCAGTATTTT. Protein: CATNPGTSGNTSTDTQYF.

In its sample, this clonotype was seen many times. This rearrangement joins TRBV7-6 to TRBJ1-1; 9 nucleotides align to TRBD1. Germline V gene lookup returns CDR1 SGHVS and CDR2 FNYEAQ. With 4 bases clipped from V and 4 bases from J, the junction kept 10 bases outside the gene matches. This CDR3 spans 16 amino acids. Written as DNA, the CDR3 is TGTGCCAGCAGCTCCCCGGGACAGGGTAAGGGCACTGAAGCTTTCTTT. Protein: CASSSPGQGKGTEAFF. The full variable domain, in which reference TRBV7-6 and TRBJ1-1 provide the parts outside the CDR3, is GAGVSQSPRYKVTKRGQDVALRCDPISGHVSLYWYRQALGQGPEFLTYFNYEAQQDKSGLPNDRFSAERPEGSISTLTIQRTEQRDSAMYRCASSSPGQGKGTEAFFGQGTRLTVV.

This clonotype was counted at least ten times. The chain has TRBV25-1 and TRBJ1-1; D may be TRBD1 (6 bases). The CDR3 has 14 residues. Germline-derived CDR1 and CDR2 are MGHDK and SYGVNS. The ends were cut back, 5 bases at V and 1 base at J, with 11 bases in the middle. DNA of the CDR3: TGTGCCAGCAGTAGTGGGGGGCCGAACACTGAAGCTTTCTTT. It specifies CASSSGGPNTEAFF.

At least ten counts were recorded for this clonotype. The rearrangement links TRBV19 to TRBJ2-3; maybe TRBD2 (6 bases). This CDR3 comprises 15 residues. The germline V gene has CDR1 LNHDA and CDR2 SQIVND (reference sequence). Trimming pared 1 base from V and 0 bases from J, leaving 8 bases between. CDR3: CASSIGTTSTDTQYF. CDR3 DNA: TGTGCCAGTAGTATAGGGACTACCAGCACAGATACGCAGTATTTT.

This clonotype showed up just a few times. The chain carries TRBV2 and TRBJ1-1; D gene ambiguous. With 3 bases removed from V and 1 base from J, the gap between germline ends came to 12 bases. The CDR3 is 15 residues long. Per germline, CDR1 SNHLY and CDR2 FYNNEI. The CDR3 nucleotides read TGTGCCAGCAGTGAGGGGAATGGTTGGAACACTGAAGCTTTCTTT. It encodes CASSEGNGWNTEAFF.

The rearrangement joins TRBV7-3 to TRBJ1-6; D might be TRBD1 (5 bases). This CDR3 is built from 15 residues. Trimming cost V 5 bases and J 5 bases, with 13 bases left between them. Looked up from germline, CDR1 is SGHTA and CDR2 is FQGTGA. The DNA of the CDR3 is TGTGCCAGCAGCGCCCGAGACAGAGATAATTCACCCCTCCACTTT. This codes for CASSARDRDNSPLHF.

As to this clonotype: Germline is not matched at one junction end, which may reflect a read error. The rearrangement uses TRBV12-3 or TRBV12-4 and TRBJ2-7; no firm D call. This CDR3 is 12 amino acids long. DNA for the CDR3: TGTGCCAGCAGTCCGAGCTCCTACGAGCCGTACTTC. Its protein is CASSPSSYEPYF.

The V and J genes are TRBV27 and TRBJ2-1; D is unclear. This CDR3 region has 10 residues. Germline CDR1 and CDR2: MNHEY and SMNVEV (reference sequence). V was cut by 6 bases and J by 15 bases, with 12 bases left in between. This chain's CDR3 is CASRGFLRFF. CDR3 DNA sequence: TGTGCCAGCAGAGGATTTCTACGGTTCTTC.

The genes are TRBV27 and TRBJ2-1; the match to TRBD1 covers 8 bases. CDR1 and CDR2 (germline): MNHEY, SMNVEV (reference sequence). The CDR3 spans 11 residues. Losses at the gene ends were 7 bases for V and 9 bases for J; bases not matched to a gene: 2. The CDR3 bases are TGTGCCAGCAATCAGGGGGCTGAGCAGTTCTTC. This sequence encodes CASNQGAEQFF.